One and the same sample provided the 23 T cell receptor beta chains below, sequenced in a study of Graves' ophthalmopathy and Graves' hyperthyroidism. RNA served as the template for amplifying TCR beta CDR3 regions. First-round RT-PCR employed HTBI primers, with a second-round multiplex PCR after it. TCRdb recomputed calls from the multiplex PCR reads with MiXCR, one row per CDR3 protein. This sample has about 550,000 distinct CDR3 sequences; under 45% occur once, and the top ten carry around 4.6%. Input material: peripheral blood or thyroid tissue (not recorded which). All receptors come from an adult man with Graves' hyperthyroidism.

This chain joins TRBV20-1 and TRBJ1-2, with TRBD1 matching over 9 bases. The CDR3 runs 17 residues. Germline V gene lookup returns CDR1 DFQATT and CDR2 SNEGSKA (reference sequence). V lost 5 bases and J lost 0; bases outside the gene matches: 13. CDR3 sequence: CSAPWQYRDRANYGYTF. For the CDR3, the DNA is TGCAGTGCTCCTTGGCAATACCGGGACAGGGCTAACTATGGCTACACCTTC.

In its sample, this clonotype was seen a few times. This sequence joins TRBV12-5 and TRBJ2-7, with D perhaps assigned TRBD1 or TRBD2 (6 bases each). The CDR3 length is 16 residues. Germline V gene data show CDR1 as LGHNT and CDR2 as FRNRAP. Trimming took 0 bases from V and 1 from J, leaving 13 bases between them. The CDR3 region is CASGLVRGALSYEQYF. As DNA, the CDR3 is TGTGCTAGTGGTTTGGTAAGGGGGGCGCTTTCCTACGAGCAGTACTTC.

The V gene is TRBV2, the J gene TRBJ2-7, with D possibly matching TRBD1 (5 bases). This CDR3 has 16 residues. The V end lost 2 bases, the J end lost 0 bases, and 14 bases lay between the germline ends. Germline V gene data show CDR1 as SNHLY and CDR2 as FYNNEI. CDR3 DNA: TGTGCCAGCAGTGAATCGGTCTACAGGAGCTCCTACGAGCAGTACTTC. It yields the protein CASSESVYRSSYEQYF.

The chain carries TRBV29-1 and TRBJ1-4; 8 nucleotides line up with TRBD1. The length of the CDR3 is 14 residues. V lost 7 bases, J lost 8 bases, and 12 bases stayed unmatched. CDR1 and CDR2 (germline): SQVTM, ANQGSEA. The CDR3 sequence: CSDQRTGMGEKLFF. CDR3 coding DNA: TGCAGCGACCAGAGGACAGGGATGGGCGAAAAACTGTTTTTT.

There are a few counts of this clonotype. The chain links TRBV20-1 to TRBJ2-7, with D perhaps matching TRBD2 (7 bases). Trimming pared 7 bases from V and 3 bases from J, leaving 13 bases between. CDR3 length: 12 amino acids. Germline-derived CDR1 and CDR2 are DFQATT and SNEGSKA (reference sequence). The CDR3 here is CSGGRGDYEQYF. CDR3 in DNA: TGCAGTGGGGGGAGGGGGGACTACGAGCAGTACTTC.

The table lists this clonotype with many counts. The chain links TRBV20-1 to TRBJ1-5; D unresolved. The germline V gene has CDR1 DFQATT and CDR2 SNEGSKA (reference sequence). Trimming pared 0 bases from V and 5 bases from J, leaving 17 bases between. This CDR3 contains 16 residues. CDR3 nucleotides: TGCAGTGCTAGAGATGGGAGGGAACTTTCGGATCAGCCCCAGCATTTT. This encodes CSARDGRELSDQPQHF.

The rearrangement uses TRBV19 and TRBJ1-5; 8 bases fit TRBD1. V was clipped by 5 bases and J by 4 bases; unmatched bases: 7. Germline CDR1 is LNHDA and CDR2 is SQIVND (reference sequence). CDR3 length: 15 residues. The CDR3 is CASSYPGQGNQPQHF. The CDR3 DNA is TGTGCCAGTAGTTATCCTGGACAGGGTAATCAGCCCCAGCATTTT.

The gene calls are TRBV19 and TRBJ1-4, with TRBD1 as a possible D gene (5 bases). CDR3 size: 16 residues. Trimming stripped 8 bases from V and 6 bases from J, with 22 bases between. The germline gives CDR1 LNHDA, CDR2 SQIVND (reference sequence). CDR3 protein: CASAPSLAGVDEKLFF. CDR3 coding DNA: TGTGCCAGTGCGCCCTCCCTAGCGGGGGTGGATGAAAAACTGTTTTTT.

Details on this clonotype: The junction does not match germline at one end; this may be a read error. This chain links TRBV20-1 with TRBJ2-3; TRBD2 matches at 11 bases. The length of the CDR3 is 14 residues. Per germline, CDR1 DFQATT and CDR2 SNEGSKA (reference sequence). The CDR3 sequence is CSARLAGLSDTQYF. DNA for the CDR3: TGCAGTGCTCGACTAGCGGGATTGTCAGACACGCAGTATTTT.

Comment on this clonotype: In this CDR3 the conserved last residue, phenylalanine or tryptophan, is missing, so a read error is likely. The rearrangement joins TRBV6-5 to TRBJ1-1, with TRBD1 identical over 12 bases. The CDR3 has 15 residues. The V segment lost 0 bases and the J segment 7 bases; nucleotides outside the gene matches: 3. CDR1 MNHEY and CDR2 SVGAGI come from the germline V gene. The chain's CDR3 is CASSYSGTGGIEAFL. In DNA form, the CDR3 reads TGTGCCAGCAGTTACTCCGGGACAGGGGGCATTGAAGCTTTCCTT.

This chain links TRBV5-1 with TRBJ2-5, with D maybe TRBD1 (6 bases). The CDR3 is made up of 16 amino acids. Trimming pared 0 bases from V and 0 bases from J, leaving 12 bases between. Germline V gene lookup returns CDR1 SGHRS and CDR2 YFSETQ. The DNA of the CDR3 is TGCGCCAGCAGCTTGGGAGGGGGTGCTAACCAAGAGACCCAGTACTTC. Protein: CASSLGGGANQETQYF.

The chain couples TRBV10-3 to TRBJ1-2, with TRBD1 identical over 9 bases. Germline CDR1 ENHRY, CDR2 SYGVKD. There are 12 residues in the CDR3. Trimming cost V 3 bases and J 8 bases; bases outside gene matches: 1. The DNA for the CDR3 is TGTGCCATCAGTGAAGGGACAGGGGGCTACACCTTC. Translating it yields CAISEGTGGYTF.

The gene calls are TRBV27 and TRBJ1-1, with 7 bases that match TRBD1. Germline trimming cut 8 bases from V and 0 bases from J; bases unmatched to any gene: 6. The CDR3 sequence is 14 residues long. Germline-derived CDR1 and CDR2 are MNHEY and SMNVEV (reference sequence). The CDR3 here is CASGRGVMNTEAFF. The CDR3 DNA is TGTGCCAGCGGCAGGGGGGTAATGAACACTGAAGCTTTCTTT.

This clonotype was found many times. The chain couples TRBV5-1 to TRBJ1-2; no reliable D call. Looked up from germline, CDR1 is SGHRS and CDR2 is YFSETQ. This CDR3 region has 14 residues. Trimming pared 0 bases from V and 5 bases from J, leaving 11 bases between. The CDR3 protein is CASSLGGREYGYTF. The CDR3 coding sequence is TGCGCCAGCAGCTTGGGTGGACGGGAGTATGGCTACACCTTC.

This clonotype has a count of ten or more. The chain couples TRBV20-1 to TRBJ2-7; tentative D call: TRBD2 (6 bases). CDR1 is DFQATT and CDR2 is SNEGSKA in the germline V gene (reference sequence). V lost 6 bases and J lost 4, with 19 bases in between. This CDR3 is built from 14 residues. In DNA form, the CDR3 reads TGCAGTGCCAAACCGGGACTTATCAATTACGAGCAGTACTTC. It yields the protein CSAKPGLINYEQYF.

Worth noting for this clonotype: At one end the junction does not follow the germline gene, possibly because of a read error. The chain links TRBV5-1 to TRBJ2-7, with D perhaps matching TRBD2 (5 bases). CDR3 length: 10 amino acids. The germline V gene has CDR1 SGHRS and CDR2 YFSETQ. As DNA, the CDR3 is TGTGCCAGCAGGCCACCGGGACAGTACTTC. This translates into CASRPPGQYF.

This clonotype has a handful of counts. This chain joins TRBV3-1 and TRBJ2-5; D is perhaps TRBD1 (6 bases). Trimming pared 1 base from V and 5 bases from J, leaving 14 bases between. The germline V gene encodes CDR1 LGHDT and CDR2 YNNKEL (reference sequence). The CDR3 spans 15 residues. Here the CDR3 DNA reads TGTGCCAGCAGCCAAGTCAGGACAGAAGGGGAGACCCAGTACTTC. Translation gives CASSQVRTEGETQYF.

The V and J genes are TRBV7-9 and TRBJ2-2, with D possibly being TRBD1 (7 bases). V lost 3 bases and J 4 bases, leaving 12 bases between the germline ends. Germline lookup yields CDR1 SEHNR and CDR2 FQNEAQ (reference sequence). The CDR3 loop spans 15 amino acids. CDR3 sequence reads: CASSFQGEATGELFF. In DNA, the CDR3 is TGTGCCAGCAGCTTCCAGGGGGAGGCCACCGGGGAGCTGTTTTTT. Looking up the rest from reference TRBV7-9 and TRBJ2-2 gives the full variable domain: DTGVSQNPRHKITKRGQNVTFRCDPISEHNRLYWYRQTLGQGPEFLTYFQNEAQLEKSRLLSDRFSAERPKGSFSTLEIQRTEQGDSAMYLCASSFQGEATGELFFGEGSRLTVL.

The chain uses TRBV10-3 and TRBJ2-7, with 11 bases aligning to TRBD2. The V and J ends lost 5 bases and 0 bases, in that order; junction bases with no gene match: 6. The CDR3 runs to 16 residues. Looked up from germline, CDR1 is ENHRY and CDR2 is SYGVKD. This CDR3 is CAISQTSGTGSYEQYF. The CDR3 DNA reads as TGTGCCATCAGTCAGACTAGCGGGACAGGCTCCTACGAGCAGTACTTC.

V usage is TRBV7-3 and J usage is TRBJ2-5; 8 bases map to TRBD2. The CDR3 has 15 residues. Germline trimming cut 5 bases from V and 1 base from J; bases unmatched to any gene: 6. Germline V gene data show CDR1 as SGHTA and CDR2 as FQGTGA. Written as DNA, the CDR3 is TGTGCCAGCAGCCGAGGGCGGGGGGTCCAAGAGACCCAGTACTTC. It encodes CASSRGRGVQETQYF.

The genes are TRBV25-1 and TRBJ2-5; 7 bases map to TRBD1. The V gene end was trimmed by 1 base and the J gene end by 0 bases; junction bases not matched to a gene: 2. The CDR3 extends over 15 amino acids. The germline CDR1 and CDR2 sequences are MGHDK and SYGVNS. The CDR3 coding sequence is TGTGCCAGCAGTGAATCGGGACAGAACCAAGAGACCCAGTACTTC. Its protein product is CASSESGQNQETQYF.

This chain connects TRBV12-3 or TRBV12-4 to TRBJ2-5, with 8 nucleotides matching TRBD1. This CDR3 is 15 amino acids long. Germline trimming cut 5 bases from V and 2 bases from J; bases unmatched to any gene: 7. This CDR3 reads CASSTQGQAQETQYF. CDR3 nucleotide sequence: TGTGCCAGCAGTACCCAGGGACAGGCTCAAGAGACCCAGTACTTC.

Concerning this clonotype itself: A much larger clone lies a single base off, so this may be a read error. This likely comes from a read error, as the CDR3 has no conserved phenylalanine or tryptophan at its end. The chain is built from TRBV9 and TRBJ1-2, with unresolved D. CDR1 and CDR2 from the germline V gene are SGDLS and YYNGEE. Trimming took off 0 bases at V and 0 bases at J, with 9 bases between the two ends. The CDR3 runs 15 residues. CDR3 in amino acids: CASSVDGRANYGYTS. In DNA form, the CDR3 reads TGTGCCAGCAGCGTAGACGGGAGAGCTAACTATGGCTACACCTCC.